This TCR beta chain was sequenced during a study of long-term antiretroviral therapy in people with HIV. Study-wide results and caveats: Missing from the dataset were any data on ART adherence, viral resistance or therapy changes.

In the United States, treatment was given to all participants with HIV. A v3.0 immunoSEQ assay was performed at survey level. The sequencing target was roughly 40,000-55,000 T-cell genomes per sample. Generated by immunoSEQ multiplex PCR, the TCRdb table keeps only in-frame clones and is missing some. The sample holds nearly 30,000 clones, around 90% seen once. About this clone: The antigen is unknown.

The CDR3 contains 14 residues. The V end lost 4 bases, the J end lost 0 bases, and 11 bases lay between the germline ends. CDR1 SQVTM and CDR2 ANQGSEA come from the germline V gene. The TCR comes from a man aged 45-60 years with HIV. The chain uses TRBV29-1 and TRBJ2-3; tentatively, D is TRBD2 (6 bases). The sample consisted of unsorted PBMCs, taken 3.2 years before starting antiretroviral therapy. The CDR3 coding sequence is TGCAGCGTTGTTCAAGCGGGCAGCACAGATACGCAGTATTTT. Translating gives CSVVQAGSTDTQYF.